This TCR beta chain was observed in a study of post-analysis software for immune sequencing data. The study's findings and limits: Samples from a shared batch, those prepared together, strongly co-clustered by F measure.

Prepared TCR beta cDNA libraries contained unique molecular identifiers. TCRdb called the PCR reads again in MiXCR, with one record for every CDR3 protein. The data hold about 430,000 distinct CDR3 sequences, with approximately 37% observed a single time. This clonotype was recorded a few times. Its specificity is unknown. The specimen sequenced was blood. The clonotype comes from a girl aged 2-10 years with multiple sclerosis.

The CDR3 is CASSLDEKLFF. CDR3 nucleotides: TGTGCCAGCAGCTTAGATGAAAAACTGTTTTTT. This chain joins TRBV7-8 and TRBJ1-4; no clear D gene. V lost 1 base, J lost 6 bases, and 0 bases lay in between. The CDR3 runs 11 residues. Germline V gene lookup returns CDR1 SGHVS and CDR2 FQNEAQ.